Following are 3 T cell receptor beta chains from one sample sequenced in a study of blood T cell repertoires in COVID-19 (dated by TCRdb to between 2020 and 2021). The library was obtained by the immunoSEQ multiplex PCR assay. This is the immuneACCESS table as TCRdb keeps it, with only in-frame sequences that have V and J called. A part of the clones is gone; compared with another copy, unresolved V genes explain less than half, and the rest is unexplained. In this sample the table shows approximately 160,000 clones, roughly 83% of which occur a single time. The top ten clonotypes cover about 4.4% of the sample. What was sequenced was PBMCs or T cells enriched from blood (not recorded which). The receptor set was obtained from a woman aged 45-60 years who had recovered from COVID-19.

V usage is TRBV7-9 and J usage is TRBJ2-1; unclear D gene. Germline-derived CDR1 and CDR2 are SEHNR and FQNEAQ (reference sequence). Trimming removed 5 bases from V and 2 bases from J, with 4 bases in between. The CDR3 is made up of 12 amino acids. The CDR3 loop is CASSPAYNEQFF. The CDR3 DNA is TGTGCCAGCAGCCCCGCCTACAATGAGCAGTTCTTC.

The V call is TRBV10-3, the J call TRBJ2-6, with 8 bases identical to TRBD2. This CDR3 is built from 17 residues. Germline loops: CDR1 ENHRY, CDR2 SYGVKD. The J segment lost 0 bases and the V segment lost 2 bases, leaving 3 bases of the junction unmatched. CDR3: CAISERGGTSGANVLTF. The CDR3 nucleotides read TGTGCCATCAGTGAGCGGGGGGGAACCTCTGGGGCCAACGTCCTGACTTTC.

The CDR3 sequence is CASSLGAGSGANVLTF. DNA for the CDR3: TGTGCCAGCAGCTTAGGGGCAGGGTCTGGGGCCAACGTCCTGACTTTC. The genes are TRBV7-2 and TRBJ2-6, with D perhaps TRBD1 (5 bases). The ends were cut back, 1 base at V and 1 base at J, with 8 bases in the middle. The CDR3 loop spans 16 amino acids. Germline CDR1 reads SGHTA; CDR2 reads FQGNSA.